A single sample gave rise to the 12 T cell receptor beta chains below, sequenced in a study of cytomegalovirus exposure and HLA in healthy donors. The study ran its PCR with 60 Vbeta and 13 Jbeta primers. Clones were read by immunoSEQ multiplex PCR, and TCRdb kept only the in-frame ones, dropping some. The data show under 200,000 clones, 75% seen once. The sample taken for sequencing was PBMCs. These TCRs come from a woman between 45 and 65 years old in good health and CMV-seropositive.

V is TRBV7-2 and J is TRBJ1-5; 7 nucleotides match TRBD1. Per the germline V gene, CDR1 is SGHTA and CDR2 is FQGNSA. CDR3 length: 16 amino acids. The V segment lost 2 bases and the J segment 3 bases; nucleotides outside the gene matches: 7. The chain's CDR3 is CASSLRRGLNNQPQHF. The CDR3 nucleotides are TGTGCCAGCAGCTTAAGGAGGGGGCTCAACAATCAGCCCCAGCATTTT.

The chain is built from TRBV6-5 and TRBJ1-5, with D possibly matching TRBD1 (5 bases). This CDR3 has 13 residues. V was trimmed by 8 bases and J by 7 bases, leaving 15 bases between them. Looked up from germline, CDR1 is MNHEY and CDR2 is SVGAGI. The CDR3 coding sequence is TGTGCCAGCTCTGGGGGAGGACGGCAGCCCCAGCATTTT. Its translation is CASSGGGRQPQHF.

The chain employs TRBV14 and TRBJ2-7; TRBD1 matches 8 bases. With V trimmed by 3 bases and J by 3 bases, 7 bases remained unmatched. CDR3 length equals 15 residues. CDR1 is SGHDN and CDR2 is FVKESK in the germline V gene. This CDR3 reads CASSHSGGAVYEQYF. CDR3 nucleotide sequence: TGTGCCAGCAGCCACTCAGGGGGCGCGGTCTACGAGCAGTACTTC.

The count of this clone is one. This chain's CDR3 is CASSLVTGQNEKLFF. CDR3 sequence (DNA): TGTGCCAGCAGCTTAGTCACAGGGCAGAATGAAAAACTGTTTTTT. The rearrangement joins TRBV7-9 to TRBJ1-4; D is possibly TRBD1 (6 bases). Germline assignment: CDR1 SEHNR and CDR2 FQNEAQ (reference sequence). Deletions cut 1 base from V and 5 bases from J, with 11 bases between. The CDR3 has 15 amino acids.

V gene TRBV10-3 combines with J gene TRBJ2-7; TRBD2 might be the D (6 bases). Germline CDR1 reads ENHRY; CDR2 reads SYGVKD. The V gene lost 10 bases and the J gene lost 6 bases, with 13 bases spanning the gap. The CDR3 length is 11 residues. The DNA of the CDR3 is TGTGCCACTCCGCGGGGTTTCGAGCAGTACTTC. As protein: CATPRGFEQYF.

The chain joins TRBV2 to TRBJ2-6, with no clear D. The CDR3 length is 15 residues. Trimming pared 7 bases from V and 0 bases from J, leaving 10 bases between. From germline, CDR1 is SNHLY and CDR2 FYNNEI. The CDR3 region has the DNA TGTGCCAGCACCCAGGTGTACTCTGGGGCCAACGTCCTGACTTTC. This sequence encodes CASTQVYSGANVLTF.

The V and J genes are TRBV27 and TRBJ1-1; a weak D match, TRBD1 (6 bases). Germline V gene data show CDR1 as MNHEY and CDR2 as SMNVEV (reference sequence). The CDR3 sequence is 13 residues long. Trimming took 3 bases from V and 7 from J, leaving 12 bases between them. The CDR3 spells CASSFGGACEAFF. CDR3 coding DNA: TGTGCCAGCAGTTTTGGGGGCGCTTGTGAAGCTTTCTTT.

The rearrangement links TRBV9 to TRBJ2-1; 15 bases match TRBD2. Germline values: CDR1 SGDLS, CDR2 YYNGEE. There are 17 residues in the CDR3. After removal of 4 bases from V and 7 bases from J, the junction contained 9 bases not matched to a gene. The CDR3 spells CASSPRTSGGAKNEQFF. For the CDR3, the DNA is TGTGCCAGCAGCCCGCGGACTAGCGGGGGGGCAAAGAATGAGCAGTTCTTC.

This rearrangement joins TRBV19 to TRBJ2-7; TRBD2 aligns across 12 bases. Germline assignment: CDR1 LNHDA and CDR2 SQIVND (reference sequence). J lost 2 bases, V lost 3 bases, and 5 bases had no gene match. The CDR3 runs to 16 residues. CDR3 sequence: CASSMGLAGDTYEQYF. The CDR3 DNA sequence: TGTGCCAGTAGTATGGGACTAGCGGGCGATACCTACGAGCAGTACTTC.

The gene calls are TRBV11-2 and TRBJ1-2; D uncertain. Germline V lookup: CDR1 SGHAT, CDR2 FQNNGV. This CDR3 spans 15 amino acids. The V gene lost 4 bases and the J gene lost 4 bases, with 16 bases spanning the gap. The CDR3 region is CASSSEDYHIYGYTF. DNA of the CDR3: TGTGCCAGCAGCTCGGAGGACTATCACATCTATGGCTACACCTTC. Full variable domain (outside the CDR3, taken from reference TRBV11-2 and TRBJ1-2): EAGVAQSPRYKIIEKRQSVAFWCNPISGHATLYWYQQILGQGPKLLIQFQNNGVVDDSQLPKDRFSAERLKGVDSTLKIQPAKLEDSAVYLCASSSEDYHIYGYTFGSGTRLTVV.

V and J are TRBV5-6 and TRBJ2-2, with 7 bases lining up with TRBD1. After removal of 3 bases from V and 3 bases from J, the junction contained 2 bases not matched to a gene. This CDR3 is built from 14 residues. CDR1 and CDR2 from the germline V gene are SGHDT and YYEEEE. CDR3 sequence reads: CASSWDSYTGELFF. The CDR3 DNA follows: TGTGCCAGCAGCTGGGACAGCTACACCGGGGAGCTGTTTTTT.

The V gene is TRBV5-1, the J gene TRBJ1-1; TRBD1 matches 8 bases. The CDR3 length is 16 residues. Trimming removed 0 bases from V and 7 bases from J; junction bases left unmatched: 11. The germline gives CDR1 SGHRS, CDR2 YFSETQ. CDR3 sequence: CASSLETGTGFREAFF. CDR3 in DNA: TGCGCCAGCAGCTTGGAAACCGGGACAGGCTTCCGTGAAGCTTTCTTT.